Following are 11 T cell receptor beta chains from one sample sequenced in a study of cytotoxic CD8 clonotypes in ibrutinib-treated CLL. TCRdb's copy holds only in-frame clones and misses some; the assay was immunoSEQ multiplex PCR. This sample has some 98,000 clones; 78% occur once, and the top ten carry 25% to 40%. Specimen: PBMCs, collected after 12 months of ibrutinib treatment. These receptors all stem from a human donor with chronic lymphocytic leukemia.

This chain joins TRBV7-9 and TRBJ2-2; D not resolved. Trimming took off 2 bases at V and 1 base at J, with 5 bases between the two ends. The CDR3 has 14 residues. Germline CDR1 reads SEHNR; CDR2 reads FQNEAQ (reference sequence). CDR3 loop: CASSLSGNTGELFF. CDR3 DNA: TGTGCCAGCAGCTTAAGTGGGAACACCGGGGAGCTGTTTTTT. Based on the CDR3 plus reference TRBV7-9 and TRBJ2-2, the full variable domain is DTGVSQNPRHKITKRGQNVTFRCDPISEHNRLYWYRQTLGQGPEFLTYFQNEAQLEKSRLLSDRFSAERPKGSFSTLEIQRTEQGDSAMYLCASSLSGNTGELFFGEGSRLTVL.

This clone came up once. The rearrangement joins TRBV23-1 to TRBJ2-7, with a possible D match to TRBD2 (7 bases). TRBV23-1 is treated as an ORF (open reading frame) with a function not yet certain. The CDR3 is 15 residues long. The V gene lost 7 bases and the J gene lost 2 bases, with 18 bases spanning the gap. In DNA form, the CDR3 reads TGCGCCAGCACCTCCGGTGGGGGGGCCACCTACGAGCAGTACTTC. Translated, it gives CASTSGGGATYEQYF.

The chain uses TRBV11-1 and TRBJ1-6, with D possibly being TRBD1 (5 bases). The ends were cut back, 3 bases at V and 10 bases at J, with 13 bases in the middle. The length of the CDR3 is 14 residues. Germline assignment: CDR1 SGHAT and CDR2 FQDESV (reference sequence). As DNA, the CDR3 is TGTGCCAGCAGCTTTGGGGGAGGCGTATCACCCCTCCACTTT. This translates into CASSFGGGVSPLHF.

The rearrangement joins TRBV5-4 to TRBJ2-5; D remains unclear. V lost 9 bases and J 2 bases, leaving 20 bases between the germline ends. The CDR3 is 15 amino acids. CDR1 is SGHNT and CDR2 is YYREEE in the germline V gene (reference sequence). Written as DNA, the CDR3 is TGTGCCACCCGCCCCGCCCGGCGGCCTCAAGAGACCCAGTACTTC. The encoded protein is CATRPARRPQETQYF. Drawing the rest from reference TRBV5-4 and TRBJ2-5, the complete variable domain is ETGVTQSPTHLIKTRGQQVTLRCSSQSGHNTVSWYQQALGQGPQFIFQYYREEENGRGNFPPRFSGLQFPNYSSELNVNALELDDSALYLCATRPARRPQETQYFGPGTRLLVL.

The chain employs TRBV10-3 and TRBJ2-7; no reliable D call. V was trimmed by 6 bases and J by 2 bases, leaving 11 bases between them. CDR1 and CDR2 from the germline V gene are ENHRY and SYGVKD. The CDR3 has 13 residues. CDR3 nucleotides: TGTGCCATCAGCCCCGGTCAGACCTACGAGCAGTACTTC. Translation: CAISPGQTYEQYF.

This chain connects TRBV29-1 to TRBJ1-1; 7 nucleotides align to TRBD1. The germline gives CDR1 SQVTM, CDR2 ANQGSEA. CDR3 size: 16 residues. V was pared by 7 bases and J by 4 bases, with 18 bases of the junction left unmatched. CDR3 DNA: TGCAGCGCCCACAGGCCAGGGGGGATGGAGGGCACTGAAGCTTTCTTT. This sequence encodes CSAHRPGGMEGTEAFF.

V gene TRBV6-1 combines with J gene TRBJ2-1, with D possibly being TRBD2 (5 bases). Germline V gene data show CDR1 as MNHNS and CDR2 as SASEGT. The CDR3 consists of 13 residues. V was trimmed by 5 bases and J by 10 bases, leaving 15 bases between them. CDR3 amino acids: CASSLNPRGEQFF. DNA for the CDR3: TGTGCCAGCAGTCTAAACCCTCGAGGGGAGCAGTTCTTC.

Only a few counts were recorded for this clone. The CDR3 nucleotides read TGCGCCAGCAGTCAATCGGATTGGACTAGCGGGGGGCCCTACAATGAGCAGTTCTTC. Its translation: CASSQSDWTSGGPYNEQFF. The gene calls are TRBV23-1 and TRBJ2-1, with 14 bases matching TRBD2. TRBV23-1 is marked as an open reading frame, function uncertain. V shed 0 bases and J 2 bases; nucleotides not matched to a gene: 6. The CDR3 sequence is 19 residues long.

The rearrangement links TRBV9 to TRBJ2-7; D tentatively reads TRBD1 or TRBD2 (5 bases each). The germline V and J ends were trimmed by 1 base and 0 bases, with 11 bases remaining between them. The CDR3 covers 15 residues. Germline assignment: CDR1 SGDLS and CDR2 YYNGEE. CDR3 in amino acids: CASSVQGDYSYEQYF. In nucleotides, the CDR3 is TGTGCCAGCAGCGTACAGGGTGACTACTCCTACGAGCAGTACTTC.

CDR3 protein: CASSLGAGTGETQYF. In DNA form, the CDR3 reads TGCGCCAGCAGCTTGGGAGCGGGGACGGGTGAGACCCAGTACTTC. V gene TRBV5-1 combines with J gene TRBJ2-5; 7 bases map to TRBD2. With V trimmed by 0 bases and J by 5 bases, 7 bases remained unmatched. This CDR3 is 15 amino acids long. Germline CDR1 and CDR2: SGHRS and YFSETQ.

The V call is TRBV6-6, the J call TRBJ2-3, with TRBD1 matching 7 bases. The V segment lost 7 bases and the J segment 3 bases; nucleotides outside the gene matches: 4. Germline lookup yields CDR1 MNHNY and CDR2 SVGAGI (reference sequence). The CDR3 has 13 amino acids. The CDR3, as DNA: TGTGCCAGCATCCTCAGGGGGACAGATACGCAGTATTTT. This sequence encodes CASILRGTDTQYF.